The rows below give T cell receptor beta chains drawn from one sample of a study of blood T cell repertoires in COVID-19. Clones were read by immunoSEQ multiplex PCR, and TCRdb kept only the in-frame ones, dropping some. The table shows about 410,000 clones, with roughly 90% occurring only once. The specimen was peripheral blood. The receptors stem from a middle-aged woman with COVID-19, enrolled during active disease. Each CDR3 is given with its conserved first and last residue. The order of the fields is clone size, D gene, V gene, J gene, CDR3 DNA, CDR3 protein. The D gene is left open where the match is weak. Clone size is not always given. Where it is, it says once, few, many or a class for expanded clones.

size: .; D: .; V: TRBV6-4; J: TRBJ1-5; DNA: TGTGCCAGCTCCTCTCACGGGGGGCCCCAGCATTTT; CDR3: CASSSHGGPQHF
size: .; D: .; V: TRBV20-1; J: TRBJ1-1; DNA: TGCAGTGCTAGGGACTATGAAGCTTTCTTT; CDR3: CSARDYEAFF
size: .; D: .; V: TRBV25-1; J: TRBJ2-3; DNA: TGTGCCAGCAGTGAAGCTAAGGGGAGCACAGATACGCAGTATTTT; CDR3: CASSEAKGSTDTQYF
size: .; D: TRBD2; V: TRBV4-3; J: TRBJ2-3; DNA: TGCGCCAGCAGCCAACTCGGACTAGCGGGACAAACGACGCAGTATTTT; CDR3: CASSQLGLAGQTTQYF
size: .; D: TRBD1; V: TRBV7-8; J: TRBJ1-1; DNA: TGTGCCAGCAGCACCTACAGGGGGCTAAACACTGAAGCTTTCTTT; CDR3: CASSTYRGLNTEAFF
size: once; D: .; V: TRBV9; J: TRBJ1-2; DNA: TGTGCCAGCAGCGTAGACCACAGGGCTATCGGCTACACCTTC; CDR3: CASSVDHRAIGYTF
size: .; D: .; V: TRBV7-2; J: TRBJ2-2; DNA: TGTGCCAGCAGCTCCCCCCTCAGGGTTTACACCGGGGAGCTGTTTTTT; CDR3: CASSSPLRVYTGELFF
size: .; D: .; V: TRBV4-3; J: TRBJ1-4; DNA: TGCGCCAGCAGCCAACTCATCAACAGGACTAATGAAAAACTGTTTTTT; CDR3: CASSQLINRTNEKLFF
size: .; D: .; V: TRBV18; J: TRBJ2-7; DNA: TGTGCCAGCTCACCGGTTTTAGGAGGGGACTCCTACGAGCAGTACTTC; CDR3: CASSPVLGGDSYEQYF
size: .; D: TRBD2; V: TRBV6-2/TRBV6-3; J: TRBJ2-5; DNA: TGTGCCAGCAGCCCGGGACTAGCGGTGCCCCAGTACTTC; CDR3: CASSPGLAVPQYF
size: once; D: .; V: TRBV27; J: TRBJ1-1; DNA: TGTGCCAGCAGTTTAGAAGGACACCCGAACACTGAAGCTTTCTTT; CDR3: CASSLEGHPNTEAFF
size: .; D: TRBD1; V: TRBV28; J: TRBJ2-4; DNA: TGTGCCAGCAGAGATTCCAGACAGGGGGCTTACAACATTCAGTACTTC; CDR3: CASRDSRQGAYNIQYF
size: once; D: TRBD2; V: TRBV9; J: TRBJ2-7; DNA: TGTGCCAGCAGCCCAGGTGGCGGGGGGTACTACGAGCAGTACTTC; CDR3: CASSPGGGGYYEQYF
size: .; D: .; V: TRBV3-1/TRBV3-2; J: TRBJ2-7; DNA: TGTGCCAGCAGCCCGACAGGTTCCTACGAGCAGTACTTC; CDR3: CASSPTGSYEQYF
size: .; D: TRBD2; V: TRBV28; J: TRBJ2-3; DNA: TGTGCCAGCAGTTTAAGTAGCGGGACAGATACGCAGTATTTT; CDR3: CASSLSSGTDTQYF
size: .; D: TRBD2; V: TRBV9; J: TRBJ2-3; DNA: TGTGCCAGCAGCGGGTCGGACTTAGCGGGAGATACGCAGTATTTT; CDR3: CASSGSDLAGDTQYF
size: .; D: .; V: TRBV5-6; J: TRBJ1-1; DNA: TGTGCCAGCAGCGGACTAAAGGGGCCCAAAAAACTGAACACTGAAGCTTTCTTT; CDR3: CASSGLKGPKKLNTEAFF
size: .; D: .; V: TRBV11-2; J: TRBJ1-2; DNA: TGTGCCAGCAGCTTACATGCGTCGAACGCGGGCTACACCTTC; CDR3: CASSLHASNAGYTF
size: .; D: .; V: TRBV12-5; J: TRBJ1-6; DNA: TGTGCTAGTGGTTTGAATAACAAGGGATGGGCAGGGACTCACCCATCCCTCCACTTT; CDR3: CASGLNNKGWAGTHPSLHF
size: .; D: TRBD1; V: TRBV27; J: TRBJ2-4; DNA: TGTGCCAGCGGCCTCCCAGGGGGAAGAAACATTCAGTACTTC; CDR3: CASGLPGGRNIQYF
size: .; D: TRBD1; V: TRBV5-1; J: TRBJ2-5; DNA: TGCGCCAGCAGCCCACTACAGGGGGTTGAGACCCAGTACTTC; CDR3: CASSPLQGVETQYF
size: .; D: TRBD2; V: TRBV5-1; J: TRBJ2-3; DNA: TGCGCCAGCAGCCCGGGACTAGCGGGTTACCCTCAGGGGACAGATACGCAGTATTTT; CDR3: CASSPGLAGYPQGTDTQYF
size: .; D: TRBD1; V: TRBV5-1; J: TRBJ1-6; DNA: TGCGCCAGCAGCTTGGAATCCGGGACAGCTAATTCACCCCTCCACTTT; CDR3: CASSLESGTANSPLHF
size: .; D: .; V: TRBV28; J: TRBJ1-5; DNA: TGTGCCAGCACTCCGGACAGAGTATATAGCAATCAGCCCCAGCATTTT; CDR3: CASTPDRVYSNQPQHF
size: .; D: TRBD1; V: TRBV3-1/TRBV3-2; J: TRBJ1-5; DNA: TGTGCCAGCAGCCAAACCGGAGGAGGGACAGGGGGCTGGCAGGGTCAGCCCCAGCATTTT; CDR3: CASSQTGGGTGGWQGQPQHF
size: .; D: TRBD1; V: TRBV10-3; J: TRBJ1-3; DNA: TGTGCCATCAGTTCGGGGAAGGGGGCGCGAGGAAACACCATATATTTT; CDR3: CAISSGKGARGNTIYF
size: .; D: .; V: TRBV7-3; J: TRBJ2-2; DNA: TGTGCCAGCAGCTTCGCTTCCTCCGGGGGTCTGGCCGGGGAGCTGTTTTTT; CDR3: CASSFASSGGLAGELFF
size: .; D: TRBD1; V: TRBV4-1; J: TRBJ1-3; DNA: TGCGCCAGCAGCCAAAAACGACAGGGTTTCTCGCCTGGAAACACCATATATTTT; CDR3: CASSQKRQGFSPGNTIYF
size: .; D: .; V: TRBV18; J: TRBJ1-6; DNA: TGTGCCAGCTCCTCCCAGCAGGATTCACCCCTCCACTTT; CDR3: CASSSQQDSPLHF
size: .; D: .; V: TRBV15; J: TRBJ2-7; DNA: TGTGCCACCAGCAGGGGGGCTAGAGGGTTGGCCTACGAGCAGTACTTC; CDR3: CATSRGARGLAYEQYF
size: .; D: TRBD2; V: TRBV18; J: TRBJ2-1; DNA: TGTGCCAGCTCACCACCGGTCGGGAGGGCCGGGAATGAGCAGTTCTTC; CDR3: CASSPPVGRAGNEQFF
size: .; D: TRBD1; V: TRBV5-1; J: TRBJ1-1; DNA: TGCGCCAGCAAATCAGGGCCAGGGGGTGAAGCTTTCTTT; CDR3: CASKSGPGGEAFF
size: .; D: .; V: TRBV6-5; J: TRBJ2-3; DNA: TGTGCCAGCAGTTCGAACCCCTCCGGAGATACGCAGTATTTT; CDR3: CASSSNPSGDTQYF
size: .; D: TRBD2; V: TRBV9; J: TRBJ2-1; DNA: TGTGCCAGCAGCGTAGCTACTAGCGGGGACAATGAGCAGTTCTTC; CDR3: CASSVATSGDNEQFF
size: .; D: .; V: TRBV28; J: TRBJ1-1; DNA: TGTGCCAGCAGTTCCCCTCACAGGTTCACTGAAGCTTTCTTT; CDR3: CASSSPHRFTEAFF
size: few; D: .; V: TRBV15; J: TRBJ1-2; DNA: TGTGCCACCAGCATGGGCAGTAGCGTCGGCTACACCTTC; CDR3: CATSMGSSVGYTF
size: once; D: .; V: TRBV9; J: TRBJ1-2; DNA: TGTGCCAGCAGCGTAGGGGGCAGGGACTATGGCTACACCTTC; CDR3: CASSVGGRDYGYTF
size: .; D: TRBD1; V: TRBV6-2/TRBV6-3; J: TRBJ2-5; DNA: TGTGCCAGCAGTCTCCTGACAGGGGCTTCCCAAGAGACCCAGTACTTC; CDR3: CASSLLTGASQETQYF
size: .; D: TRBD2; V: TRBV6-5; J: TRBJ2-3; DNA: TGTGCCAGCAGTTACTCGTTGGGCGGGAGGGCAGATACGCAGTATTTT; CDR3: CASSYSLGGRADTQYF
size: .; D: .; V: TRBV5-6; J: TRBJ1-4; DNA: TGTGCCAGCAGCTTGGGCAGTGAAAAACTGTTTTTT; CDR3: CASSLGSEKLFF
size: .; D: .; V: TRBV11-3; J: TRBJ2-5; DNA: TGTGCCAGCAGCTTATGGTCGGGGGAGACCCAGTACTTC; CDR3: CASSLWSGETQYF
size: .; D: .; V: TRBV11-1; J: TRBJ2-1; DNA: TGTGCCAGCAGCTTTGCTTCCCTTGCCGGGGAGCAGTTCTTC; CDR3: CASSFASLAGEQFF
size: .; D: .; V: TRBV25-1; J: TRBJ1-5; DNA: TGTGCCAGCAGTAAGGAGGGTTGGCAGCCCCAGCATTTT; CDR3: CASSKEGWQPQHF
size: .; D: .; V: TRBV7-9; J: TRBJ1-2; DNA: TGTGCCAGCAGCTTAGGGGCAGATCATGGCTACACCTTC; CDR3: CASSLGADHGYTF
size: .; D: .; V: TRBV28; J: TRBJ2-1; DNA: TGTGCCAGCGGCCGAGAGCAGTTCTTC; CDR3: CASGREQFF
size: .; D: TRBD1; V: TRBV28; J: TRBJ1-1; DNA: TGTGCCAGCAGTTTACGACCCACAGGGGAAAACACTGAAGCTTTCTTT; CDR3: CASSLRPTGENTEAFF
size: .; D: .; V: TRBV29-1; J: TRBJ1-1; DNA: TGCAGCGTTGGGCGGGAAGGTCCTGAAGCTTTCTTT; CDR3: CSVGREGPEAFF
size: .; D: .; V: TRBV6-2/TRBV6-3; J: TRBJ2-7; DNA: TGTGCCAGCAGTTCCGGGACTTCAACCTACGAGCAGTACTTC; CDR3: CASSSGTSTYEQYF